Shown below are 23 T cell receptor beta chains from a single sample sequenced in a study of cytomegalovirus exposure and HLA in healthy donors. The study ran its PCR with 60 Vbeta and 13 Jbeta primers. Libraries were prepared by immunoSEQ multiplex PCR; TCRdb keeps only in-frame clonotypes and omits some of them. The sample contains around 200,000 clones, over 60% of which appear only once. The sequenced sample was PBMCs. The receptors here all came from a man in his forties or fifties in good health and CMV-seronegative.

The CDR3 nucleotides are TGTGCCAGCAGGCCACAGGGGATCGAAAGCTGGGACACTGAAGCTTTCTTT. Translating it yields CASRPQGIESWDTEAFF. The rearrangement uses TRBV7-9 and TRBJ1-1; 7 positions agree with TRBD1. Per germline, CDR1 SEHNR and CDR2 FQNEAQ (reference sequence). Trimming cost V 6 bases and J 3 bases; bases outside gene matches: 16. This CDR3 is 17 amino acids long.

Only a few counts were recorded for this clone. The chain employs TRBV6-1 and TRBJ2-7; D perhaps matches TRBD2 (6 bases). V was trimmed by 3 bases and J by 2 bases, leaving 8 bases between them. CDR3 size: 13 residues. Germline V gene lookup returns CDR1 MNHNS and CDR2 SASEGT. This CDR3 is CASSDSGPYEQYF. CDR3 coding DNA: TGTGCCAGCAGTGATAGCGGTCCCTACGAGCAGTACTTC.

The chain is built from TRBV29-1 and TRBJ1-2, with 9 bases lining up with TRBD1. V lost 5 bases and J lost 8; bases outside the gene matches: 12. The CDR3 runs to 14 residues. Germline V gene data show CDR1 as SQVTM and CDR2 as ANQGSEA. The CDR3 DNA sequence: TGCAGCGTTTGGGGGGGACAGGGAAGTCAGGGCTACACCTTC. Translating gives CSVWGGQGSQGYTF.

The gene calls are TRBV7-9 and TRBJ2-5; the match to TRBD2 covers 8 bases. The V and J ends lost 6 bases and 1 base, in that order; junction bases with no gene match: 10. Germline CDR1 SEHNR, CDR2 FQNEAQ (reference sequence). The length of the CDR3 is 16 residues. CDR3 loop: CASRSGGSGVQETQYF. The CDR3 DNA is TGTGCCAGCAGGTCGGGGGGTAGCGGGGTCCAAGAGACCCAGTACTTC.

A few counts support this clone. The chain employs TRBV7-2 and TRBJ2-7; TRBD1 agrees at 8 bases. Germline trimming cut 5 bases from V and 6 bases from J; bases unmatched to any gene: 12. The CDR3 runs to 15 residues. Per the germline V gene, CDR1 is SGHTA and CDR2 is FQGNSA. CDR3 coding DNA: TGTGCCAGCAGCCGGTGGGACAGGAGAATTTCCGAGCAGTACTTC. This translates into CASSRWDRRISEQYF.

This clone occurred a few times. V is TRBV7-9 and J is TRBJ1-1; no reliable D call. The CDR3 length is 14 residues. V shed 3 bases and J shed 3 bases, with 11 bases lying between them. Per germline, CDR1 SEHNR and CDR2 FQNEAQ (reference sequence). This CDR3 is CASSFEVLDTEAFF. Here the CDR3 DNA reads TGTGCCAGCAGCTTTGAGGTTTTGGACACTGAAGCTTTCTTT. Complete variable domain (other parts from reference TRBV7-9 and TRBJ1-1): DTGVSQNPRHKITKRGQNVTFRCDPISEHNRLYWYRQTLGQGPEFLTYFQNEAQLEKSRLLSDRFSAERPKGSFSTLEIQRTEQGDSAMYLCASSFEVLDTEAFFGQGTRLTVV.

The chain uses TRBV28 and TRBJ2-3, with TRBD2 identical over 14 bases. The CDR3 covers 17 residues. Germline V gene lookup returns CDR1 MDHEN and CDR2 SYDVKM. V lost 2 bases, J lost 7 bases, and 8 bases stayed unmatched. The CDR3 DNA reads as TGTGCCAGCAGTTTAAGACTAGCGGGAGGGTCCGGGTATACGCAGTATTTT. This encodes CASSLRLAGGSGYTQYF.

The chain employs TRBV14 and TRBJ1-1; D perhaps matches TRBD1 (6 bases). Germline CDR1 SGHDN, CDR2 FVKESK. Trimming cost V 5 bases and J 0 bases, with 16 bases left between them. This CDR3 has 16 amino acids. The CDR3 sequence: CASSNGQGNMNTEAFF. CDR3 coding DNA: TGTGCCAGCAGCAATGGGCAGGGGAACATGAACACTGAAGCTTTCTTT. The full variable domain, with the rest looked up from reference TRBV14 and TRBJ1-1, is EAGVTQFPSHSVIEKGQTVTLRCDPISGHDNLYWYRRVMGKEIKFLLHFVKESKQDESGMPNNRFLAERTGGTYSTLKVQPAELEDSGVYFCASSNGQGNMNTEAFFGQGTRLTVV.

V is TRBV5-4 and J is TRBJ2-1; TRBD2 matches 11 bases. V trimming: 0 bases; J trimming: 9 bases; junction bases outside the gene matches: 8. The CDR3 consists of 16 residues. CDR1 SGHNT and CDR2 YYREEE come from the germline V gene (reference sequence). The CDR3, as DNA: TGTGCCAGCAGCTTGGATCTAGCGGGAGGTCGGAGTGAGCAGTTCTTC. Translation gives CASSLDLAGGRSEQFF. Full variable domain (missing parts from reference TRBV5-4 and TRBJ2-1): ETGVTQSPTHLIKTRGQQVTLRCSSQSGHNTVSWYQQALGQGPQFIFQYYREEENGRGNFPPRFSGLQFPNYSSELNVNALELDDSALYLCASSLDLAGGRSEQFFGPGTRLTVL.

CDR3 DNA sequence: TGTGCCAGCAGCCAAGTTAACCTAGCGGGAGCCGAGCAGTACTTC. Translating it yields CASSQVNLAGAEQYF. The chain has TRBV4-2 and TRBJ2-7; 10 bases fit TRBD2. Germline assignment: CDR1 LGHNA and CDR2 YNFKEQ. The CDR3 runs 15 residues. The V and J ends lost 1 base and 6 bases, in that order; junction bases with no gene match: 6.

This clone was found once. This chain uses TRBV20-1 with TRBJ2-5; no definite D call. Gene TRBJ2-7 matches the end of the DNA better, so the J call may be wrong. The germline V gene encodes CDR1 DFQATT and CDR2 SNEGSKA (reference sequence). The CDR3 contains 11 residues. This CDR3 reads CSAMRRDEQYF. DNA of the CDR3: TGCAGTGCTATGCGGAGAGACGAGCAGTACTTC.

This sequence joins TRBV10-3 and TRBJ2-7; possible D gene TRBD2, 7 bases. V gave up 10 bases and J gave up 3 bases, with 19 bases separating them. The germline CDR1 and CDR2 sequences are ENHRY and SYGVKD. This CDR3 spans 14 amino acids. CDR3 DNA sequence: TGTGCCACGGGGGGCCAGCAAGCCCTCTACGAGCAGTACTTC. This codes for CATGGQQALYEQYF.

The V gene is TRBV29-1, the J gene TRBJ2-5, with D tentatively TRBD1 (6 bases). The end of the DNA is better explained by TRBJ2-7, so the J call may be wrong. CDR1 and CDR2 (germline): SQVTM, ANQGSEA. This CDR3 is built from 14 residues. The CDR3 bases are TGCAGCGTTGAATTGGCAGGGGCTGTCTACGAGCAGTACTTC. Its translation is CSVELAGAVYEQYF.

The chain couples TRBV7-3 to TRBJ2-5; 14 bases line up with TRBD2. The CDR3 loop spans 15 amino acids. Germline V gene sequence: CDR1 SGHTA, CDR2 FQGTGA. V was clipped by 4 bases and J by 5 bases; unmatched bases: 3. The CDR3 spells CASSSGTSGGETQYF. As DNA, the CDR3 is TGTGCCAGCAGCTCCGGGACTAGCGGGGGTGAGACCCAGTACTTC.

Here the CDR3 DNA reads TGTGCCAGCAGCCAAAAGGGGGATTCTGGGGCCAACGTCCTGACTTTC. It encodes CASSQKGDSGANVLTF. The V call is TRBV4-2, the J call TRBJ2-6, with D maybe TRBD1 (6 bases). The germline V gene has CDR1 LGHNA and CDR2 YNFKEQ. V lost 2 bases and J lost 1, with 9 bases in between. This CDR3 is built from 16 residues.

The chain joins TRBV18 to TRBJ1-1, with a possible D match to TRBD1 (6 bases). Germline V gene sequence: CDR1 KGHSH, CDR2 LQKENI. CDR3 size: 15 residues. V was pared by 2 bases and J by 0 bases, with 10 bases between. The CDR3 protein is CASSPTGNMNTEAFF. CDR3 sequence (DNA): TGTGCCAGCTCACCAACAGGGAACATGAACACTGAAGCTTTCTTT.

The chain recombines TRBV15 with TRBJ2-1, with TRBD2 as a possible D gene (5 bases). The CDR3 totals 17 residues. Germline V gives CDR1 LNHNV, CDR2 YYDKDF (reference sequence). V was clipped by 3 bases and J by 5 bases, with 20 bases between them. DNA of the CDR3: TGTGCCACCAGCAGCACGATCACTAGGGCGACTGACAATGAGCAGTTCTTC. Translating it yields CATSSTITRATDNEQFF.

This rearrangement joins TRBV25-1 to TRBJ2-5, with 8 bases aligning to TRBD2. The assigned J gene may be wrong: the sequence end matches TRBJ2-7 better. The CDR3 runs to 18 residues. Germline assignment: CDR1 MGHDK and CDR2 SYGVNS. The CDR3 region is CASSELEIAGRKTYEQYF. In DNA, the CDR3 is TGTGCCAGCAGTGAATTGGAAATAGCGGGGAGAAAGACCTACGAGCAGTACTTC.

The V and J genes are TRBV11-1 and TRBJ1-1; D may be TRBD1 (6 bases). This CDR3 contains 15 residues. Trimming shortened V by 4 bases and J by 1 base, and 13 bases separated the two germline ends. Germline lookup yields CDR1 SGHAT and CDR2 FQDESV (reference sequence). CDR3 loop: CASSYSTGTNTEAFF. DNA for the CDR3: TGTGCCAGCAGCTACAGCACAGGGACGAACACTGAAGCTTTCTTT.

The J gene is TRBJ2-1, the V gene TRBV9; 10 positions agree with TRBD1. V gave up 2 bases and J gave up 4 bases; unmatched junction bases: 12. Germline assignment: CDR1 SGDLS and CDR2 YYNGEE. The CDR3 runs to 18 residues. CDR3 sequence (DNA): TGTGCCAGCAGCGTGCCCCGAGAGACAGGGGGCCTGTACAATGAGCAGTTCTTC. Translating gives CASSVPRETGGLYNEQFF.

The rearrangement joins TRBV5-1 to TRBJ2-3, with a tentative D call TRBD2 (5 bases). CDR1 and CDR2 (germline): SGHRS, YFSETQ. The CDR3 is made up of 13 amino acids. Trimming stripped 4 bases from V and 6 bases from J, with 12 bases between. The DNA for the CDR3 is TGCGCCAGCAGCCGGACCGGGGAGGATACGCAGTATTTT. Amino acids: CASSRTGEDTQYF.

The V and J genes are TRBV4-1 and TRBJ2-1, with TRBD2 identical over 13 bases. This CDR3 is built from 15 residues. Unmatched junction bases numbered 9, after V lost 6 bases and J lost 10 bases. CDR1 MGHRA and CDR2 YSYEKL come from the germline V gene. The CDR3 DNA is TGCGCCAGCAGTCCCGGACTAGCGGGAGAAAACGAGCAGTTCTTC. This codes for CASSPGLAGENEQFF.

CDR3 DNA sequence: TGTGCCAGCTCACAGACAGGGGATGGAAACACCATATATTTT. It translates to CASSQTGDGNTIYF. This chain joins TRBV18 and TRBJ1-3; 8 bases align to TRBD1. CDR1 and CDR2 (germline): KGHSH, LQKENI. There are 14 residues in the CDR3. The V and J ends lost 4 bases and 3 bases, in that order; junction bases with no gene match: 2. The variable domain in full, completed from reference TRBV18 and TRBJ1-3, reads NAGVMQNPRHLVRRRGQEARLRCSPMKGHSHVYWYRQLPEEGLKFMVYLQKENIIDESGMPKERFSAEFPKEGPSILRIQQVVRGDSAAYFCASSQTGDGNTIYFGEGSWLTVV.